The 6 T cell receptor beta chains below were found in one sample sequenced in a study of T cells in Graves' hyperthyroidism and ophthalmopathy. TCR beta CDR3 sequences were amplified from RNA transcripts. TCR CDR3 regions were first amplified by RT-PCR with HTBI primers. MiXCR was run by TCRdb on the multiplex PCR reads, yielding one entry per CDR3 protein. The table shows roughly 500,000 distinct CDR3 sequences, with approximately 25% occurring only once. Sequenced input: blood. These receptors were taken from a woman aged 30 to 39 with Graves' ophthalmopathy.

The chain has TRBV6-1 and TRBJ1-5; 7 positions match TRBD1. The germline V gene has CDR1 MNHNS and CDR2 SASEGT. The ends lost 5 bases at V and 7 bases at J; junction bases unmatched: 8. CDR3 size: 14 residues. CDR3 in DNA: TGTGCCAGCAGTAGGCATACAGGGGAACAGCCCCAGCATTTT. Residues: CASSRHTGEQPQHF.

This clonotype was found many times. The chain recombines TRBV29-1 with TRBJ1-1; perhaps TRBD1 as D (6 bases). The V gene's germline CDR1 is SQVTM and CDR2 ANQGSEA. This CDR3 has 11 amino acids. CDR3 in DNA: TGCAGTGCTAGGGGGAGCACTGAAGCTTTCTTT. Encoded protein: CSARGSTEAFF.

This clonotype was seen only a few times. The chain combines TRBV12-3 or TRBV12-4 with TRBJ1-2; 10 positions agree with TRBD1. V dropped 2 bases and J dropped 7; count of bases not matched to a gene: 7. The CDR3 has 15 amino acids. CDR3 sequence (DNA): TGTGCCAGCAGTTTACCGGGACAGGGGCGTTCTGGCTACACCTTC. This translates into CASSLPGQGRSGYTF.

A remark on this clonotype: At one boundary the junction diverges from the germline segment, which might be a read error. The chain employs TRBV5-4 and TRBJ2-5, with 7 nucleotides matching TRBD1. The CDR3 runs 15 residues. CDR1 and CDR2 from the germline V gene are SGHNT and YYREEE (reference sequence). The CDR3 nucleotides are TGTGCCAGCAGCTCGCGACAGGGTCCCCAAGAGATCCAGTACTTC. This encodes CASSSRQGPQEIQYF.

Ten or more counts support this clonotype. The rearrangement links TRBV15 to TRBJ1-1; a possible D gene is TRBD1 (6 bases). The CDR3 is 14 residues long. The germline V and J ends were trimmed by 5 bases and 1 base, with 11 bases remaining between them. CDR1 and CDR2 (germline): LNHNV, YYDKDF (reference sequence). The CDR3 sequence is CATSGAGANTEAFF. CDR3 in DNA: TGTGCCACCAGCGGGGCGGGGGCGAACACTGAAGCTTTCTTT.

The genes are TRBV18 and TRBJ1-3; no definite D call. Trimming removed 1 base from V and 0 bases from J, with 13 bases in between. Germline-derived CDR1 and CDR2 are KGHSH and LQKENI. CDR3 length: 17 residues. CDR3 nucleotides: TGTGCCAGCTCACCACGGGTAACGTCGTACTCTGGAAACACCATATATTTT. This translates into CASSPRVTSYSGNTIYF.